A selection of T cell receptor beta chains follows, all from one sample in a study of T cells in Graves' hyperthyroidism and ophthalmopathy. TCRdb reprocessed the multiplex PCR reads via MiXCR and lists one record per CDR3 protein. The data show around 600,000 distinct CDR3 sequences, with about 14% seen just once and under 15% held by the top ten. What was sequenced was blood. These receptors all stem from a woman in her forties or fifties with Graves' ophthalmopathy. Each CDR3 is given with its conserved first and last residue. A D gene is named only where the DNA matches it firmly. Some rows have no size entry. The others give once, few or many, or a class for an expanded clone.

D gene	J gene	clone size	V gene	CDR3 protein	CDR3 DNA
.	TRBJ2-7	.	TRBV2	CASSEATGDPPNEQYF	TGTGCCAGCAGTGAAGCGACGGGAGACCCTCCTAACGAGCAGTACTTC
.	TRBJ1-6	.	TRBV27	CASSLKDPAHSPLHF	TGTGCCAGCAGTTTAAAGGACCCCGCACATTCACCCCTCCACTTT
.	TRBJ2-5	few	TRBV28	CASSPYLGGETQYF	TGTGCCAGCAGTCCCTACCTAGGCGGCGAGACCCAGTACTTC
.	TRBJ2-1	.	TRBV12-3/TRBV12-4	CASSPLRTYNEQFF	TGTGCCAGCAGCCCTTTAAGGACTTACAATGAGCAGTTCTTC
.	TRBJ1-1	many	TRBV12-5	CASGLGSLNTEAFF	TGTGCTAGTGGTTTGGGAAGCCTGAACACTGAAGCTTTCTTT
.	TRBJ2-7	.	TRBV5-1	CASSWGLGIYEQYF	TGCGCCAGCAGCTGGGGACTCGGAATCTACGAGCAGTACTTC
.	TRBJ2-7	many	TRBV18	CASSPTAGPNYEQYF	TGTGCCAGCTCGCCCACCGCGGGACCGAACTACGAGCAGTACTTC
.	TRBJ2-2	many	TRBV20-1	CSARGTKGPNTGELFF	TGCAGTGCTAGGGGGACCAAGGGACCGAACACCGGGGAGCTGTTTTTT
.	TRBJ2-7	.	TRBV4-3	CASSPRRDSTYEQYF	TGCGCCAGCAGCCCCCGACGGGACTCAACCTACGAGCAGTACTTC
.	TRBJ2-5	many	TRBV3-1	CASSQDLGRGMLGQETQYF	TGTGCCAGCAGCCAAGACCTCGGGCGGGGAATGTTGGGCCAAGAGACCCAGTACTTC
.	TRBJ2-1	many	TRBV28	CASSTGFFKTYNEQFF	TGTGCCAGCAGTACAGGGTTTTTTAAAACCTACAATGAGCAGTTCTTC
TRBD2	TRBJ2-1	.	TRBV7-3	CASSFTTSGSEQFF	TGTGCCAGCAGCTTTACGACTAGCGGGAGTGAGCAGTTCTTC
.	TRBJ2-2	.	TRBV6-5	CASSYSTDPGVGLFF	TGTGCCAGCAGTTACTCGACCGACCCAGGGGTGGGGCTGTTTTTT
.	TRBJ2-7	many	TRBV5-1	CASSPGSGSYEQYF	TGCGCCAGCAGCCCAGGGTCGGGCTCCTACGAGCAGTACTTC
TRBD2	TRBJ2-1	many	TRBV5-1	CASSGASGKVSNEQFF	TGCGCCAGCAGCGGGGCTAGCGGGAAAGTAAGTAATGAGCAGTTCTTC
.	TRBJ1-1	.	TRBV13	CASSSKIWGRSGTEAFF	TGTGCCAGCAGCAGCAAGATTTGGGGCAGGTCGGGCACTGAAGCTTTCTTT
.	TRBJ1-4	few	TRBV4-2	CASSREGSNNEKLFF	TGTGCCAGCAGCCGAGAGGGCAGTAATAATGAAAAACTGTTTTTT
.	TRBJ2-6	.	TRBV10-3	CAISEAGPNSGANVLTF	TGTGCCATCAGTGAAGCCGGGCCGAACTCTGGGGCCAACGTCCTGACTTTC
.	TRBJ2-1	many	TRBV6-2/TRBV6-3	CASSYSKRGSSYNEQFF	TGTGCCAGCAGTTACTCGAAAAGGGGGAGCTCCTACAATGAGCAGTTCTTC
TRBD2	TRBJ2-1	.	TRBV2	CASSEGYWTSGLYNEQFF	TGTGCCAGCAGTGAAGGGTACTGGACTAGCGGGCTCTACAATGAGCAGTTCTTC
TRBD1	TRBJ1-5	many	TRBV6-1	CASRASGTGVYQPQHF	TGTGCCAGCAGAGCCTCCGGGACAGGGGTGTATCAGCCCCAGCATTTT
.	TRBJ2-1	many	TRBV20-1	CSARRANEQFF	TGCAGTGCACGGAGGGCAAATGAGCAGTTCTTC
TRBD2	TRBJ2-4	.	TRBV11-3	CASSLERGVAKNIQYF	TGTGCCAGCAGCTTAGAACGGGGGGTAGCCAAAAACATTCAGTACTTC
.	TRBJ2-7	many	TRBV20-1	CSARDIGRVYEQYF	TGCAGTGCTAGAGATATCGGCAGGGTCTACGAGCAGTACTTC